This T cell receptor beta chain was obtained from a study of T cell changes during pregnancy in multiple sclerosis. Data came from immunoSEQ multiplex PCR; TCRdb stores just in-frame clones and leaves some out. The table has approximately 59,000 clones, 91% seen once. There are 18 residues in the CDR3. CDR1 is SGHTA and CDR2 is FQGNSA in the germline V gene. The junction had 12 bases not matched to a gene; V was cut back by 2 bases and J by 9 bases. The sample here was peripheral blood, taken in the third trimester of pregnancy. This chain connects TRBV7-2 to TRBJ1-6; 11 bases are shared with TRBD1. This TCR derives from a female donor in good health, enrolled as a control in a pregnancy study. The CDR3 reads CASSLNPGQGAWFSPLHF. In nucleotides, the CDR3 is TGTGCCAGCAGCTTAAATCCCGGACAGGGGGCATGGTTTTCACCCCTCCACTTT.